This T cell receptor beta chain comes out of a study of blood T cells in healthy people across ages. Looking at the study overall: Roughly one uniquely barcoded beta molecule per two T cells was captured.

Study-wide results and caveats: Unknown donor CMV status possibly confounded expanded clonotype changes. TCR beta diversity correlated strongly with naive T cell percentage.

The length of the CDR3 is 15 residues. Trimming took 4 bases from V and 6 from J; bases not matched to a gene: 4. On this clonotype: Its target is unknown.

The second PCR ran roughly 6 to 11 cycles with a sample-barcoded 5' primer and J-beta primers. With 12 random nucleotides, a template-switch adaptor tagged each individual cDNA molecule. TCRdb ran MiXCR on the 5' RACE reads and lists one entry per CDR3 protein. Altogether approximately 730,000 distinct CDR3 sequences are present, roughly 53% being singletons, with the ten largest covering around 40%. The V call is TRBV12-3 or TRBV12-4, the J call TRBJ2-1, with TRBD2 identical over 12 bases. Sequenced input: blood. The sequence came from an elderly man in good health. CDR3 region: CASSSTSGRINEQFF. CDR3 DNA sequence: TGTGCCAGCAGTTCAACTAGCGGGAGGATCAATGAGCAGTTCTTC.